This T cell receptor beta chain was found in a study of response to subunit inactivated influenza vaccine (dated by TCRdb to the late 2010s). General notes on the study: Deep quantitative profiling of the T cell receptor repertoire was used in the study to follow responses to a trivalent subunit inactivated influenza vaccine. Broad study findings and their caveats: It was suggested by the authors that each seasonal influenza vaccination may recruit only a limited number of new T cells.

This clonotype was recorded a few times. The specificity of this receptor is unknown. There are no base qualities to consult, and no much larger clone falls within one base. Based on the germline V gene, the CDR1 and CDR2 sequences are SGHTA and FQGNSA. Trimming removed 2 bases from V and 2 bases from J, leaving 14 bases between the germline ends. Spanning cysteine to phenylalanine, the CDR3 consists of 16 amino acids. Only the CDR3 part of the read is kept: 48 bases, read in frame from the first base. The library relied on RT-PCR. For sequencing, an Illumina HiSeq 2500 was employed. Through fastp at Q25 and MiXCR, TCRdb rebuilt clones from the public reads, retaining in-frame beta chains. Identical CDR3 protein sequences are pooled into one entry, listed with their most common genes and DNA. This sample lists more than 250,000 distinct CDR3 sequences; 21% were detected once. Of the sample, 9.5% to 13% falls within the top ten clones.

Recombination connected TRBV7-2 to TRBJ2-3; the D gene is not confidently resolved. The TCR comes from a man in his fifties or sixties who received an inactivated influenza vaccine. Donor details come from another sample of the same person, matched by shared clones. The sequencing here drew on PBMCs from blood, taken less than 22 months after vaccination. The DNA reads TGTGCCAGCAGCTTAAGCCCGGTCAAGCACACAGATACGCAGTATTTT. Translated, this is CASSLSPVKHTDTQYF.